This T cell receptor beta chain was sequenced for a study of vaccination and CD4 T cells after COVID-19. Study observations and caveats: Median counts of SARS-CoV-2-reactive clonotypes increased from around 20 to 38; this difference was not significant. Vaccine-specific clones in convalescent patients were spike mono-reactive in 304 of 307 cases.

Treatment meaning: approximately nine-day PBMC culture with coronavirus spike peptide pools or control peptides (ViraFEST assay). ViraFEST used peptide pools to expand antigen-specific T cells, then sequenced TCRs. With about nine days of culture completed, CD4+ T cells were isolated by negative selection. Concerning this clonotype: Its matching antigen is unknown.

Researchers used the Oncomine TCR Beta short-read assay to sequence DNA from cultured CD4+ T cells. A single record per CDR3 protein comes from TCRdb applying MiXCR to the PCR reads. The table records more than 15,000 distinct CDR3 sequences, roughly two fifths of them present only once. There are 16 residues in the CDR3. With 3 bases clipped from V and 5 bases from J, the junction kept 12 bases outside the gene matches. Germline loops: CDR1 LNHDA, CDR2 SQIVND (reference sequence). This TCR came from a human donor who had recovered from COVID-19. This rearrangement joins TRBV19 to TRBJ2-7; 8 positions match TRBD1. Specimen: CD4+ T cells from blood, cultured in vitro. The CDR3 loop is CASSILWTGNVDEQYF. For the CDR3, the DNA is TGTGCCAGTAGTATTTTGTGGACAGGGAACGTGGACGAGCAGTACTTC.